This TCR beta chain derives from a study of Ad26.COV2.S vaccination and SARS-CoV-2 variants. Study-level points and caveats: Placebo recipients and vaccine recipients were similar in non-spike TCR breadth.

Profiling relied on immunoSEQ multiplex PCR, and the TCRdb table lists in-frame clones only, not all of them. This sample carries about 400,000 clones, 92% of them seen once, and the ten largest clones take more than 1.5%. Regarding this clone: Its antigen is not known. This CDR3 is also generated by other DNA sequences in the sample.

Treatment here: approximately 18 received Ad26.COV2.S at low or high dose, single or two shots; 5 received placebo; per-sample allocation not given. At day 63 after the first vaccine or placebo injection, samples were drawn. The CDR3 runs 14 residues. The germline V gene encodes CDR1 MGHDK and CDR2 SYGVNS. V was trimmed by 3 bases and J by 4 bases, leaving 10 bases between them. V gene TRBV25-1 combines with J gene TRBJ2-1; no firm D call. This TCR came from a person aged 18 to 65 who received the Ad26.COV2.S COVID-19 vaccine or a placebo. Sample: peripheral blood, taken in a trial of Ad26.COV2.S vaccine versus placebo. The CDR3 reads CASSEPGSYNEQFF. The CDR3 coding sequence is TGTGCCAGCAGTGAGCCAGGATCATACAATGAGCAGTTCTTC.